This entry lists 8 T cell receptor beta chains sequenced from one sample in a study of cytomegalovirus exposure and HLA in healthy donors. Primers for the PCR totalled 60 Vbeta and 13 Jbeta. TCRdb keeps only in-frame clones here, not all; method: immunoSEQ multiplex PCR. Here the sample spans around 140,000 clones, 50% to 75% being singletons. The sample comprised PBMCs. These receptor sequences come from a woman in her thirties or forties in good health and CMV-seronegative.

The V call is TRBV19, the J call TRBJ1-1, with a tentative D call TRBD1 (5 bases). Trimming took off 5 bases at V and 0 bases at J, with 16 bases between the two ends. Germline lookup yields CDR1 LNHDA and CDR2 SQIVND (reference sequence). The CDR3 runs to 16 residues. The CDR3: CASSPPAGYMNTEAFF. The CDR3 DNA reads TGTGCCAGTAGTCCCCCGGCAGGGTACATGAACACTGAAGCTTTCTTT.

This chain joins TRBV10-1 and TRBJ2-5; tentatively, D is TRBD2 (6 bases). This CDR3 has 15 residues. The V and J ends lost 0 bases and 1 base respectively, with 9 bases between them. In germline, CDR1 is WNHNN, CDR2 SYGVQD (reference sequence). CDR3 in amino acids: CASSESGGFQETQYF. The CDR3 DNA reads as TGCGCCAGCAGTGAGTCGGGGGGTTTCCAAGAGACCCAGTACTTC.

The table lists this clone with a few counts. The chain uses TRBV29-1 and TRBJ1-5; D might be TRBD1 (5 bases). The germline V and J ends were trimmed by 4 bases and 5 bases, with 12 bases remaining between them. CDR3 length: 13 amino acids. CDR1 is SQVTM, CDR2 ANQGSEA, per germline. CDR3 in amino acids: CSVASRVDQPQHF. In nucleotides, the CDR3 is TGCAGCGTTGCCTCCAGGGTCGATCAGCCCCAGCATTTT.

The rearrangement uses TRBV7-2 and TRBJ2-3; the D gene is possibly TRBD2 (6 bases). Looked up from germline, CDR1 is SGHTA and CDR2 is FQGNSA. Trimming cost V 6 bases and J 1 base, with 17 bases left between them. The CDR3 contains 16 residues. The CDR3 protein is CASSLARGGGTDTQYF. CDR3 in DNA: TGTGCCAGCAGTCTAGCGAGGGGCGGGGGCACAGATACGCAGTATTTT. The variable domain in full, with the rest retrieved from reference TRBV7-2 and TRBJ2-3, is GAGVSQSPSNKVTEKGKDVELRCDPISGHTALYWYRQSLGQGLEFLIYFQGNSAPDKSGLPSDRFSAERTGGSVSTLTIQRTQQEDSAVYLCASSLARGGGTDTQYFGPGTRLTVL.

The rearrangement uses TRBV4-3 and TRBJ1-2; 9 bases align to TRBD1. The CDR3 runs to 16 residues. Germline CDR1 and CDR2: LGHNA and YSLEER. Unmatched junction bases numbered 4, after V lost 0 bases and J lost 2 bases. CDR3 protein: CASSQEGTGSNYGYTF. The CDR3 DNA is TGCGCCAGCAGCCAAGAAGGGACAGGGTCGAACTATGGCTACACCTTC.

Remarks on this clone: The sample contains more than one DNA sequence encoding this CDR3. The rearrangement links TRBV9 to TRBJ2-5; TRBD2 might be the D (5 bases). V lost 0 bases to trimming and J lost 4 bases, with 13 bases between them. Germline V gives CDR1 SGDLS, CDR2 YYNGEE. This CDR3 has 15 residues. This chain's CDR3 is CASSVAPGIGETQYF. The CDR3 DNA sequence: TGTGCCAGCAGCGTAGCTCCGGGGATAGGAGAGACCCAGTACTTC.

The chain recombines TRBV4-2 with TRBJ2-7; a weak D match, TRBD2 (5 bases). CDR3 size: 15 residues. Germline V gives CDR1 LGHNA, CDR2 YNFKEQ. Trimming pared 0 bases from V and 5 bases from J, leaving 14 bases between. This CDR3 is CASSQELALNDEQYF. Written as DNA, the CDR3 is TGTGCCAGCAGCCAAGAGCTAGCTCTCAACGACGAGCAGTACTTC.

V is TRBV19 and J is TRBJ1-1; D is ambiguous. The CDR3 is made up of 13 amino acids. Germline V gene data show CDR1 as LNHDA and CDR2 as SQIVND (reference sequence). V shed 4 bases and J shed 1 base, with 7 bases lying between them. DNA for the CDR3: TGTGCCAGTAGTACGTCCGGGAACACTGAAGCTTTCTTT. Encoded protein: CASSTSGNTEAFF. Combining the CDR3 with reference TRBV19 and TRBJ1-1 gives the whole variable domain DGGITQSPKYLFRKEGQNVTLSCEQNLNHDAMYWYRQDPGQGLRLIYYSQIVNDFQKGDIAEGYSVSREKKESFPLTVTSAQKNPTAFYLCASSTSGNTEAFFGQGTRLTVV.